The present T cell receptor (beta chain) was sequenced within a study of cytomegalovirus exposure and HLA in healthy donors. The ends were cut back, 4 bases at V and 8 bases at J, with 11 bases in the middle. The CDR3 runs 13 residues. CDR1 KGHSH and CDR2 LQKENI come from the germline V gene. The PCR made use of 60 Vbeta and 13 Jbeta primers. The table came from immunoSEQ multiplex PCR; TCRdb's copy has only in-frame clones and leaves some out. The profile covers hundreds of thousands of clones, with 70% to 85% appearing a single time and 0.58% taken by the ten largest. The TCR originated in a middle-aged woman in good health and CMV-seronegative. The J gene is TRBJ1-4, the V gene TRBV18; no clear D gene. The specimen sequenced was PBMCs. The CDR3 region has the DNA TGTGCCAGCTCACTCAAAGCAGGAGAAAAACTGTTTTTT. It yields the protein CASSLKAGEKLFF.